One and the same sample provided the 22 T cell receptor beta chains below, sequenced in a study of cytomegalovirus exposure and HLA in healthy donors. With 60 Vbeta and 13 Jbeta primers, the PCR was carried out. TCRdb keeps only in-frame clones here, not all; method: immunoSEQ multiplex PCR. The table shows approximately 170,000 clones, with 81% occurring only once. The specimen sequenced was PBMCs. All receptors come from a man aged 50 to 59 in good health and CMV-seropositive.

The V call is TRBV12-5, the J call TRBJ1-1; D is ambiguous. V gave up 2 bases and J gave up 1 base, with 14 bases separating them. Germline V gives CDR1 LGHNT, CDR2 FRNRAP. The CDR3 has 16 amino acids. The DNA for the CDR3 is TGTGCTAGTGGTTTGTTCCTCCTAGACGGGAACACTGAAGCTTTCTTT. Protein sequence: CASGLFLLDGNTEAFF.

This rearrangement joins TRBV9 to TRBJ2-1, with TRBD1 matching 8 bases. Germline CDR1 is SGDLS and CDR2 is YYNGEE. This CDR3 has 15 amino acids. V lost 2 bases to trimming and J lost 5 bases; unmatched junction nucleotides: 6. The CDR3 coding sequence is TGTGCCAGCAGCGTTATCCAGGGGGCGCACAATGAGCAGTTCTTC. Encoded protein: CASSVIQGAHNEQFF.

CDR3: CASSLGQGDEQYF. In nucleotides, the CDR3 is TGCGCCAGCAGCTTGGGACAGGGCGACGAGCAGTACTTC. The gene calls are TRBV5-1 and TRBJ2-7, with 7 bases identical to TRBD1. Germline V gene sequence: CDR1 SGHRS, CDR2 YFSETQ. CDR3 length: 13 residues. J lost 5 bases, V lost 0 bases, and 2 bases had no gene match.

The J gene is TRBJ1-3, the V gene TRBV7-2; TRBD1 agrees at 8 bases. J lost 0 bases, V lost 5 bases, and 3 bases had no gene match. In germline, CDR1 is SGHTA, CDR2 FQGNSA. The CDR3 spans 15 residues. Here the CDR3 reads CASSNGQGSGNTIYF. The DNA of the CDR3 is TGTGCCAGCAGCAACGGACAGGGCTCTGGAAACACCATATATTTT.

The gene calls are TRBV30 and TRBJ1-3, with 9 bases lining up with TRBD1. Germline loops: CDR1 GTSNPN, CDR2 SVGIG (reference sequence). This CDR3 spans 15 amino acids. The J segment lost 2 bases and the V segment lost 0 bases, leaving 2 bases of the junction unmatched. CDR3 in amino acids: CAWSVGTGTGNTIYF. The CDR3 region has the DNA TGTGCCTGGAGTGTTGGGACAGGGACTGGAAACACCATATATTTT.

CDR3 in amino acids: CASTSLGHGYEQYF. The CDR3 DNA sequence: TGTGCCAGCACCTCACTGGGACACGGCTACGAGCAGTACTTC. This sequence joins TRBV6-5 and TRBJ2-7; possibly TRBD1 for D (6 bases). Trimming pared 7 bases from V and 3 bases from J, leaving 16 bases between. Germline V CDR1 and CDR2: MNHEY, SVGAGI. CDR3 length: 14 amino acids.

The V call is TRBV6-6, the J call TRBJ1-6, with unresolved D. The germline V gene has CDR1 MNHNY and CDR2 SVGAGI (reference sequence). Trimming stripped 2 bases from V and 7 bases from J, with 3 bases between. The CDR3 is made up of 12 amino acids. The CDR3: CASSYENSPLHF. The CDR3 region has the DNA TGTGCCAGCAGTTACGAGAATTCACCCCTCCACTTT.

V and J are TRBV28 and TRBJ2-7; no definite D call. Germline CDR1 MDHEN, CDR2 SYDVKM. CDR3 length: 14 residues. Trimming left V 7 bases short and J 0 bases short, with 13 bases between. The CDR3 nucleotides read TGTGCCAGCATAGGTGGGCATGCCTCCTACGAGCAGTACTTC. Protein product: CASIGGHASYEQYF. The variable domain in full, with the rest retrieved from reference TRBV28 and TRBJ2-7, is DVKVTQSSRYLVKRTGEKVFLECVQDMDHENMFWYRQDPGLGLRLIYFSYDVKMKEKGDIPEGYSVSREKKERFSLILESASTNQTSMYLCASIGGHASYEQYFGPGTRLTVT.

V gene TRBV6-6 combines with J gene TRBJ2-7; 9 bases are a match to TRBD1. The CDR3 extends over 13 amino acids. V dropped 10 bases and J dropped 4; count of bases not matched to a gene: 8. Germline V gives CDR1 MNHNY, CDR2 SVGAGI (reference sequence). CDR3 region: CATKGTGLYEQYF. As DNA, the CDR3 is TGTGCCACCAAGGGGACAGGGCTATACGAGCAGTACTTC.

This clone is a singleton in its sample. This chain links TRBV18 with TRBJ1-3; maybe TRBD1 (5 bases). Germline lookup yields CDR1 KGHSH and CDR2 LQKENI. This CDR3 spans 14 amino acids. Trimming removed 6 bases from V and 4 bases from J, with 13 bases in between. The chain's CDR3 is CASSAGVRGNTIYF. Written as DNA, the CDR3 is TGTGCCAGCTCTGCGGGGGTACGAGGAAACACCATATATTTT.

CDR3 region: CASSAQGVLNTEAFF. CDR3 nucleotide sequence: TGTGCCAGCAGTGCGCAGGGCGTTCTGAACACTGAAGCTTTCTTT. The chain combines TRBV6-1 with TRBJ1-1; possible D gene TRBD1, 5 bases. Germline V gene sequence: CDR1 MNHNS, CDR2 SASEGT. The V end was cut by 4 bases, the J end by 0 bases, with 12 bases between. The CDR3 extends over 15 amino acids.

The rearrangement links TRBV11-3 to TRBJ2-3, with TRBD2 matching 8 bases. The V and J ends lost 5 bases and 5 bases, in that order; junction bases with no gene match: 9. CDR3 length equals 15 residues. From germline, CDR1 is SGHNT and CDR2 YENEEA. CDR3 DNA sequence: TGTGCCAGCAGCGCCCGGGCGGGAGGAATAGATACGCAGTATTTT. Translation gives CASSARAGGIDTQYF.

The chain carries TRBV27 and TRBJ2-2; tentatively, D is TRBD2 (7 bases). The CDR3 is 21 amino acids. Trimming removed 3 bases from V and 4 bases from J, with 30 bases in between. The germline V gene has CDR1 MNHEY and CDR2 SMNVEV (reference sequence). CDR3 nucleotides: TGTGCCAGCAGTTTCCGGGGACCCAGGGGCGGGAGAACCCCGAGCACCGGGGAGCTGTTTTTT. Encoded protein: CASSFRGPRGGRTPSTGELFF.

The gene calls are TRBV28 and TRBJ2-7; the match to TRBD1 covers 8 bases. Trimming removed 7 bases from V and 2 bases from J; junction bases left unmatched: 1. CDR1 and CDR2 from the germline V gene are MDHEN and SYDVKM. This CDR3 contains 12 residues. CDR3 sequence (DNA): TGTGCCAGCAAGGACAGGGCCTACGAGCAGTACTTC. Translation gives CASKDRAYEQYF.

The chain carries TRBV18 and TRBJ1-1; 7 bases agree with TRBD1. Losses at the gene ends were 4 bases for V and 1 base for J; bases not matched to a gene: 15. CDR1 KGHSH and CDR2 LQKENI come from the germline V gene. The CDR3 covers 18 residues. The CDR3 DNA is TGTGCCAGCTCACTCTTCCTCAAAACAGGGGTGGGGAACACTGAAGCTTTCTTT. Translated: CASSLFLKTGVGNTEAFF.

This rearrangement joins TRBV28 to TRBJ1-2; D not certain. Germline lookup yields CDR1 MDHEN and CDR2 SYDVKM. The CDR3 has 12 amino acids. V lost 6 bases to trimming and J lost 5 bases, with 10 bases between them. The CDR3 coding sequence is TGTGCCAGCAGCCTCCTAGGATATGGCTACACCTTC. Amino acids: CASSLLGYGYTF.

The chain couples TRBV5-1 to TRBJ2-7; D remains unclear. Germline CDR1 SGHRS, CDR2 YFSETQ. The CDR3 extends over 15 amino acids. Trimming removed 5 bases at V and 7 bases at J, with 22 bases between. The CDR3 DNA reads TGCGCCAGCAGAAAGACGGGTGGCGGCCCAACGGAGCAGTACTTC. Translation gives CASRKTGGGPTEQYF.

This clone showed up just a few times. This chain links TRBV4-1 with TRBJ1-1; a possible D gene is TRBD1 (6 bases). Per the germline V gene, CDR1 is MGHRA and CDR2 is YSYEKL. This CDR3 region has 15 residues. V lost 4 bases, J lost 4 bases, and 16 bases lay in between. The CDR3 region has the DNA TGCGCCAGCAGCCTTGGGACAAGGGGTAGCACTGAAGCTTTCTTT. It encodes CASSLGTRGSTEAFF.

The rearrangement uses TRBV6-6 and TRBJ1-3, with 8 bases aligning to TRBD1. There are 14 residues in the CDR3. Germline trimming cut 2 bases from V and 4 bases from J; bases unmatched to any gene: 1. Germline loops: CDR1 MNHNY, CDR2 SVGAGI (reference sequence). As DNA, the CDR3 is TGTGCCAGCAGTTACGGGGACAGGGGAAACACCATATATTTT. Its protein product is CASSYGDRGNTIYF.

The chain uses TRBV7-9 and TRBJ1-4, with 9 nucleotides matching TRBD1. V lost 6 bases and J lost 6; bases outside the gene matches: 5. Germline values: CDR1 SEHNR, CDR2 FQNEAQ (reference sequence). The CDR3 spans 14 residues. CDR3 bases: TGTGCCAGCAGATTTGGGGACAGGGATGAAAAACTGTTTTTT. Its protein is CASRFGDRDEKLFF.

The chain uses TRBV6-6 and TRBJ1-5; perhaps TRBD1 as D (5 bases). Trimming took 8 bases from V and 11 from J, leaving 22 bases between them. CDR1 is MNHNY and CDR2 is SVGAGI in the germline V gene (reference sequence). The CDR3 has 14 residues. The CDR3 here is CASGTNQVSGAQHF. The DNA for the CDR3 is TGTGCCAGCGGTACTAACCAGGTCTCGGGGGCCCAGCATTTT.

The chain couples TRBV19 to TRBJ2-7; a possible D gene is TRBD2 (6 bases). V was trimmed by 3 bases and J by 0 bases, leaving 9 bases between them. This CDR3 has 14 residues. Germline CDR1 and CDR2: LNHDA and SQIVND (reference sequence). CDR3 bases: TGTGCCAGTAGTATGGGGGGAAGCTCCTACGAGCAGTACTTC. It specifies CASSMGGSSYEQYF.